Included here is one T cell receptor (beta chain) sequence, with context. This sample stems from a study of monozygotic twins with inflammatory bowel disease. Using the 5' RACE reads, TCRdb records one entry per CDR3 protein without DNA. The sample includes approximately 160,000 distinct CDR3 sequences. The V gene's germline CDR1 is LNHNV and CDR2 YYDKDF (reference sequence). This CDR3 has 13 amino acids. The sequence came from a human donor with ulcerative colitis or Crohn's disease, or a healthy co-twin of an affected twin (not recorded which). The sample taken for sequencing was blood. This chain connects TRBV15 to TRBJ1-5. CDR3 region: CATSRNSNQPQHF.